Following are 18 T cell receptor beta chains from one sample sequenced in a study of blood T cell repertoires in COVID-19. The protocol was immunoSEQ multiplex PCR, while the TCRdb copy is restricted to in-frame clones and leaves out a portion. The sample has over 50,000 clones; about 86% are singletons. The sample was peripheral blood. These receptors originate from a man in his sixties or seventies with active COVID-19.

The J gene is TRBJ1-1, the V gene TRBV11-3; D not certain. V was shortened by 5 bases and J by 5 bases, with 12 bases between the two germline ends. Germline CDR1 reads SGHNT; CDR2 reads YENEEA. The CDR3 consists of 13 residues. CDR3 coding DNA: TGTGCCAGCAGCCTAAATGCGAGGACTGAAGCTTTCTTT. Its protein is CASSLNARTEAFF.

The V gene is TRBV4-3, the J gene TRBJ2-7; TRBD1 aligns across 7 bases. V was pared by 0 bases and J by 4 bases, with 3 bases of the junction left unmatched. There are 14 residues in the CDR3. Germline CDR1 LGHNA, CDR2 YSLEER. CDR3 sequence (DNA): TGCGCCAGCAGCCAAGATGTACAGGGGTACGAGCAGTACTTC. It translates to CASSQDVQGYEQYF.

Only a few counts were recorded for this clone. The rearrangement uses TRBV7-9 and TRBJ2-7; D may be TRBD2 (6 bases). In germline, CDR1 is SEHNR, CDR2 FQNEAQ (reference sequence). This CDR3 has 14 residues. V shed 3 bases and J shed 5 bases, with 14 bases lying between them. The DNA for the CDR3 is TGTGCCAGCAGCTTTGGAGGGATGGGTGACGAGCAGTACTTC. This gives the protein CASSFGGMGDEQYF.

The chain is built from TRBV7-2 and TRBJ2-4; TRBD1 might be the D (5 bases). Germline CDR1 and CDR2: SGHTA and FQGNSA. CDR3 length: 14 residues. V was cut by 1 base and J by 6 bases, with 10 bases left in between. CDR3 DNA: TGTGCCAGCAGCTTAGGGCAGGGCAGAAACATTCAGTACTTC. Amino acid sequence: CASSLGQGRNIQYF.

The genes are TRBV7-2 and TRBJ2-3; the D gene is possibly TRBD2 (5 bases). V was clipped by 5 bases and J by 1 base, with 10 bases between them. This CDR3 is 14 amino acids long. Germline lookup yields CDR1 SGHTA and CDR2 FQGNSA. The CDR3, as DNA: TGTGCCAGCAGCGTCGGGCGGGGCACAGATACGCAGTATTTT. This translates into CASSVGRGTDTQYF.

This rearrangement joins TRBV5-6 to TRBJ1-2, with D possibly matching TRBD1 (6 bases). The CDR3 extends over 13 amino acids. Germline V gives CDR1 SGHDT, CDR2 YYEEEE. V lost 0 bases, J lost 8 bases, and 11 bases lay in between. CDR3 nucleotides: TGTGCCAGCAGCTTGGTACAGGGAAACGGCTACACCTTC. This codes for CASSLVQGNGYTF.

This chain links TRBV19 with TRBJ1-4, with D possibly TRBD1 on 5 matching bases. V lost 3 bases and J 7 bases, leaving 9 bases between the germline ends. CDR1 and CDR2 from the germline V gene are LNHDA and SQIVND (reference sequence). There are 13 residues in the CDR3. CDR3 nucleotide sequence: TGTGCCAGTAGTATCACAGGCAGTGAAAAACTGTTTTTT. This translates into CASSITGSEKLFF.

This clone was detected once. The chain joins TRBV9 to TRBJ1-2, with a possible D match to TRBD1 (6 bases). The germline CDR1 and CDR2 sequences are SGDLS and YYNGEE. V lost 4 bases to trimming and J lost 5 bases, with 12 bases between them. The CDR3 runs 13 residues. CDR3 sequence reads: CASSTRGAYGYTF. In DNA form, the CDR3 reads TGTGCCAGCAGCACCAGGGGTGCGTATGGCTACACCTTC.

The CDR3 spells CASSLLIQGEGTDTQYF. CDR3 bases: TGTGCCAGCAGTTTATTAATACAGGGTGAGGGCACAGATACGCAGTATTTT. The rearrangement uses TRBV27 and TRBJ2-3; weak D call: TRBD1 (6 bases). The CDR3 loop spans 17 amino acids. Germline V lookup: CDR1 MNHEY, CDR2 SMNVEV (reference sequence). With 1 base removed from V and 1 base from J, the gap between germline ends came to 15 bases.

The rearrangement links TRBV6-2 or TRBV6-3 to TRBJ1-2; 10 bases agree with TRBD1. Looked up from germline, CDR1 is MNHEY and CDR2 is SVGEGT. V was pared by 3 bases and J by 4 bases, with 8 bases of the junction left unmatched. The CDR3 totals 16 residues. DNA of the CDR3: TGTGCCAGCAGTTATTCAAGGACAGGGGGGTCCTATGGCTACACCTTC. Protein product: CASSYSRTGGSYGYTF.

The chain uses TRBV7-2 and TRBJ1-6; 9 bases agree with TRBD1. CDR1 SGHTA and CDR2 FQGNSA come from the germline V gene. There are 15 residues in the CDR3. Trimming at V came to 4 bases and at J to 9 bases, leaving 7 bases not matched to a gene. Here the CDR3 reads CASSSQDRGSSPLHF. DNA for the CDR3: TGTGCCAGCAGCTCACAGGACAGGGGCAGTTCACCCCTCCACTTT.

By its share, this clone is medium-sized. V and J are TRBV19 and TRBJ1-5, with D perhaps matching TRBD1 (6 bases). V dropped 3 bases and J dropped 7 bases, with 16 bases sitting between them. Germline assignment: CDR1 LNHDA and CDR2 SQIVND (reference sequence). CDR3 size: 15 residues. The CDR3 DNA reads as TGTGCCAGTAGTATTTATACTGGGGGCACACAGCCCCAGCATTTT. It is translated as CASSIYTGGTQPQHF. The full variable domain, in which reference TRBV19 and TRBJ1-5 provide the parts outside the CDR3, is DGGITQSPKYLFRKEGQNVTLSCEQNLNHDAMYWYRQDPGQGLRLIYYSQIVNDFQKGDIAEGYSVSREKKESFPLTVTSAQKNPTAFYLCASSIYTGGTQPQHFGDGTRLSIL.

The chain combines TRBV3-1 (or the pseudogene TRBV3-2) with TRBJ1-1; D may be TRBD1 (5 bases). V was cut by 4 bases and J by 1 base, with 10 bases left in between. Germline V gene sequence: CDR1 LGHDT, CDR2 YNNKEL (reference sequence). The CDR3 covers 14 residues. CDR3 coding DNA: TGTGCCAGCAGCCGGGGGGGACCGAACACTGAAGCTTTCTTT. It is translated as CASSRGGPNTEAFF.

The V and J genes are TRBV4-3 and TRBJ2-3; 10 bases agree with TRBD2. Trimming cost V 0 bases and J 5 bases; bases outside gene matches: 8. The CDR3 covers 17 residues. Looked up from germline, CDR1 is LGHNA and CDR2 is YSLEER. Here the CDR3 DNA reads TGCGCCAGCAGCCAAGAGCCAGCGGGGGGGCTAGGAGATACGCAGTATTTT. It translates to CASSQEPAGGLGDTQYF.

The DNA of the CDR3 is TGTGCCATCAGTGAGGGACAGGGGTCAAACATTCAGTACTTC. It yields the protein CAISEGQGSNIQYF. The chain employs TRBV10-3 and TRBJ2-4; TRBD1 aligns across 9 bases. With 2 bases clipped from V and 6 bases from J, the junction kept 2 bases outside the gene matches. The CDR3 covers 14 residues. Germline CDR1 and CDR2: ENHRY and SYGVKD.

V and J are TRBV5-1 and TRBJ1-2, with D maybe TRBD1 (5 bases). From germline, CDR1 is SGHRS and CDR2 YFSETQ. This CDR3 has 15 residues. V shed 4 bases and J shed 4 bases, with 17 bases lying between them. The CDR3 sequence is CASSQAGVTVYGYTF. The CDR3 DNA is TGCGCCAGCAGCCAGGCGGGGGTAACAGTCTATGGCTACACCTTC.

CDR3 amino acids: CASSPRTGGQADTQYF. CDR3 in DNA: TGTGCCAGCAGCCCTCGGACAGGGGGCCAGGCAGATACGCAGTATTTT. The J gene is TRBJ2-3, the V gene TRBV11-1; TRBD1 aligns across 11 bases. Germline trimming cut 5 bases from V and 4 bases from J; bases unmatched to any gene: 8. The CDR3 length is 16 residues. From germline, CDR1 is SGHAT and CDR2 FQDESV (reference sequence).

DNA of the CDR3: TGTGCCAGCAGCGTAGAGGACAGCTATGGCTACACCTTC. It translates to CASSVEDSYGYTF. The chain recombines TRBV9 with TRBJ1-2, with D possibly TRBD1 on 6 matching bases. Germline V gene data show CDR1 as SGDLS and CDR2 as YYNGEE. The V gene lost 0 bases and the J gene lost 4 bases, with 7 bases spanning the gap. CDR3 length equals 13 residues.